One T cell receptor (beta chain) is described in this entry. The CDR3 spans 14 residues. The germline V gene has CDR1 SGHTA and CDR2 FQGNSA. Trimming removed 0 bases at V and 5 bases at J, with 9 bases between. These data come from a study of blood T cell repertoires in COVID-19. On the study more broadly: Material from acute and convalescent COVID-19 was sourced from the United States, Italy and Spain. PBMCs, B-cell-depleted T cells, or T cells were the source of the cDNA or gDNA that made up the material.

Authors' methods: Reference gene primer amplification in the assay estimated nucleated cell counts. Profiled with immunoSEQ multiplex PCR; TCRdb holds only in-frame clones, not every one. V, J and clone size were drawn from that table, and D and trimming were deduced from the DNA. The repertoire holds about 230,000 clones, approximately 80% seen once, with 1.4% in the top ten. Sequencing used peripheral blood. The chain employs TRBV7-2 and TRBJ2-3; D not resolved. The receptor comes from a woman between 40 and 50 years old who had recovered from COVID-19. The CDR3 protein is CASSLALGLDTQYF. For the CDR3, the DNA is TGTGCCAGCAGCTTAGCGCTTGGCCTAGATACGCAGTATTTT.